Below are 27 T cell receptor beta chains sequenced from a single sample in a study of long-term antiretroviral therapy in people with HIV (dated 2022 in TCRdb). Sequencing of the TRB variable region was done with the immunoSEQ hsTCRB v3.0 assay at survey level resolution. Sourced from immuneACCESS, this table was stored by TCRdb with only in-frame sequences that have V and J called. A share of the clones is absent; for the studies checked, an unresolved V gene accounts for under half, and the remainder has no known explanation. This sample lists around 33,000 clones; approximately 80% were detected once. Around 13% of the sample is taken by the ten largest. The source material was unsorted PBMCs, sampled 0.3 years after starting antiretroviral therapy. These receptors were taken from a man between 18 and 29 years old with HIV.

This clone was found a few times. V is TRBV27 and J is TRBJ2-7; 10 bases agree with TRBD2. The V gene end was trimmed by 8 bases and the J gene end by 7 bases; junction bases not matched to a gene: 8. CDR1 is MNHEY, CDR2 SMNVEV, per germline (reference sequence). The CDR3 runs 13 residues. This CDR3 is CASGLAGDREQYF. CDR3 DNA: TGTGCCAGCGGGCTAGCGGGAGATCGGGAGCAGTACTTC.

The J gene is TRBJ1-1, the V gene TRBV7-9; no reliable D call. CDR3 length equals 13 residues. V was clipped by 1 base and J by 4 bases, with 7 bases between them. Germline CDR1 reads SEHNR; CDR2 reads FQNEAQ (reference sequence). The CDR3 nucleotides are TGTGCCAGCAGCTTAGAAAGGGCCACTGAAGCTTTCTTT. Translation gives CASSLERATEAFF.

The chain joins TRBV2 to TRBJ1-1; 8 nucleotides agree with TRBD1. V lost 7 bases to trimming and J lost 4 bases; unmatched junction nucleotides: 5. Germline CDR1 is SNHLY and CDR2 is FYNNEI. The CDR3 is made up of 13 amino acids. The CDR3 sequence is CASTGQGTTEAFF. The CDR3 DNA reads TGTGCCAGCACTGGACAGGGAACCACTGAAGCTTTCTTT.

The J gene is TRBJ2-7, the V gene TRBV4-2, with 16 bases identical to TRBD2. Germline trimming cut 3 bases from V and 1 base from J; bases unmatched to any gene: 6. The CDR3 loop spans 18 amino acids. Germline-derived CDR1 and CDR2 are LGHNA and YNFKEQ. CDR3 DNA: TGTGCCAGCAGCCAGGGGACTAGCGGGAGGGAACATTCCTACGAGCAGTACTTC. Amino acids: CASSQGTSGREHSYEQYF.

CDR3 in amino acids: CASKLAFRGTNYGYTF. CDR3 coding DNA: TGCGCCAGTAAGCTTGCCTTCAGGGGGACTAACTATGGCTACACCTTC. V usage is TRBV5-1 and J usage is TRBJ1-2; 7 nucleotides match TRBD1. This CDR3 region has 16 residues. V lost 8 bases and J lost 0; bases outside the gene matches: 13. The germline gives CDR1 SGHRS, CDR2 YFSETQ. The full variable domain, rest sourced from reference TRBV5-1 and TRBJ1-2, is KAGVTQTPRYLIKTRGQQVTLSCSPISGHRSVSWYQQTPGQGLQFLFEYFSETQRNKGNFPGRFSGRQFSNSRSEMNVSTLELGDSALYLCASKLAFRGTNYGYTFGSGTRLTVV.

A few counts support this clone. The rearrangement uses TRBV19 and TRBJ1-2; 9 nucleotides align to TRBD1. The CDR3 is made up of 13 amino acids. Germline assignment: CDR1 LNHDA and CDR2 SQIVND (reference sequence). V shed 5 bases and J 7 bases; nucleotides not matched to a gene: 5. CDR3 in DNA: TGTGCCAGTAGTCTCCGGACAGGGGTTGGCTACACCTTC. Its translation: CASSLRTGVGYTF.

The V call is TRBV29-1, the J call TRBJ2-7; D ambiguous. CDR3 length: 12 residues. V lost 5 bases to trimming and J lost 0 bases, with 8 bases between them. CDR1 is SQVTM, CDR2 ANQGSEA, per germline. The CDR3 reads CSVINSSYEQYF. CDR3 sequence (DNA): TGCAGCGTTATAAACAGCTCCTACGAGCAGTACTTC.

There are a few counts of this clone. The chain uses TRBV5-1 and TRBJ1-5; D is unclear. Germline CDR1 SGHRS, CDR2 YFSETQ. V was pared by 5 bases and J by 3 bases, with 9 bases between. The CDR3 runs 13 residues. The chain's CDR3 is CASSLGANQPQHF. The CDR3 DNA reads as TGCGCCAGCAGTCTGGGAGCCAATCAGCCCCAGCATTTT.

This chain links TRBV15 with TRBJ2-2; D unclear. Trimming stripped 3 bases from V and 8 bases from J, with 13 bases between. CDR3 length: 14 amino acids. Germline V gives CDR1 LNHNV, CDR2 YYDKDF (reference sequence). The CDR3 nucleotides read TGTGCCACCAGCAGCTACCACGGGTCTGGGGAGCTGTTTTTT. Translation gives CATSSYHGSGELFF. The full variable domain, with the rest looked up from reference TRBV15 and TRBJ2-2, is DAMVIQNPRYQVTQFGKPVTLSCSQTLNHNVMYWYQQKSSQAPKLLFHYYDKDFNNEADTPDNFQSRRPNTSFCFLDIRSPGLGDTAMYLCATSSYHGSGELFFGEGSRLTVL.

This chain joins TRBV5-1 and TRBJ2-7; perhaps TRBD2 as D (5 bases). The CDR3 runs to 14 residues. V lost 4 bases and J lost 7, with 18 bases in between. The germline gives CDR1 SGHRS, CDR2 YFSETQ. The CDR3 DNA reads as TGCGCCAGCAGCCTTGAGATACCAACGGGGGAGCAGTACTTC. This encodes CASSLEIPTGEQYF.

This chain links TRBV6-1 with TRBJ1-3; D ambiguous. The CDR3 spans 15 residues. Trimming removed 2 bases at V and 2 bases at J, with 10 bases between. Germline CDR1 is MNHNS and CDR2 is SASEGT. CDR3 DNA: TGTGCCAGCAGTGAACATCGTGGGGCTGGAAACACCATATATTTT. This sequence encodes CASSEHRGAGNTIYF.

The rearrangement joins TRBV6-5 to TRBJ2-7; 14 bases fit TRBD2. V shed 4 bases and J 6 bases; nucleotides not matched to a gene: 5. The CDR3 length is 15 residues. The V gene's germline CDR1 is MNHEY and CDR2 SVGAGI. In nucleotides, the CDR3 is TGTGCCAGCAGTTCCTACGGACTAGCGGGGGGCGAGCAGTACTTC. Its translation: CASSSYGLAGGEQYF.

This clone appeared once. This chain connects TRBV27 to TRBJ2-7; D is possibly TRBD2 (6 bases). This CDR3 contains 13 residues. Germline CDR1 reads MNHEY; CDR2 reads SMNVEV (reference sequence). V lost 6 bases and J 6 bases, leaving 15 bases between the germline ends. For the CDR3, the DNA is TGTGCCAGCAGCTCTCAGACCGGGAGCGAGCAGTACTTC. Translated: CASSSQTGSEQYF.

This chain connects TRBV4-2 to TRBJ1-3; D is unresolved. V lost 1 base and J lost 0, with 7 bases in between. The germline V gene encodes CDR1 LGHNA and CDR2 YNFKEQ. CDR3 size: 15 residues. The CDR3 sequence is CASSQADGSGNTIYF. The CDR3 DNA reads TGTGCCAGCAGCCAAGCTGACGGCTCTGGAAACACCATATATTTT.

V is TRBV9 and J is TRBJ2-7; 7 positions agree with TRBD1. Germline-derived CDR1 and CDR2 are SGDLS and YYNGEE. V dropped 4 bases and J dropped 3; count of bases not matched to a gene: 10. This CDR3 has 15 residues. CDR3 sequence: CASSPSGTDYYEQYF. CDR3 bases: TGTGCCAGCAGCCCCTCCGGGACAGACTACTACGAGCAGTACTTC.

The genes are TRBV11-2 and TRBJ2-1, with D possibly being TRBD2 (5 bases). There are 15 residues in the CDR3. From germline, CDR1 is SGHAT and CDR2 FQNNGV. Trimming removed 3 bases from V and 0 bases from J, with 9 bases in between. For the CDR3, the DNA is TGTGCCAGCAGCTTTGGAACTAGCTCCTACAATGAGCAGTTCTTC. This sequence encodes CASSFGTSSYNEQFF.

The V call is TRBV29-1, the J call TRBJ2-1; 11 nucleotides agree with TRBD2. The CDR3 is made up of 16 amino acids. CDR1 and CDR2 (germline): SQVTM, ANQGSEA. The V segment lost 5 bases and the J segment 3 bases; nucleotides outside the gene matches: 9. The CDR3 sequence: CSVLGLAERFYNEQFF. The CDR3 DNA sequence: TGCAGCGTTCTGGGACTAGCGGAACGATTCTACAATGAGCAGTTCTTC.

This chain uses TRBV5-6 with TRBJ2-2; the D is unclear. The CDR3 loop spans 15 amino acids. The V gene lost 3 bases and the J gene lost 5 bases, with 14 bases spanning the gap. Germline V gene sequence: CDR1 SGHDT, CDR2 YYEEEE. CDR3 amino acids: CASSSVRTFTGELFF. As DNA, the CDR3 is TGTGCCAGCAGCTCTGTCCGGACGTTTACCGGGGAGCTGTTTTTT. The whole variable domain, filled in from reference TRBV5-6 and TRBJ2-2, reads DAGVTQSPTHLIKTRGQQVTLRCSPKSGHDTVSWYQQALGQGPQFIFQYYEEEERQRGNFPDRFSGHQFPNYSSELNVNALLLGDSALYLCASSSVRTFTGELFFGEGSRLTVL.

The rearrangement links TRBV13 to TRBJ2-5; possibly TRBD1 or TRBD2 for D (6 bases each). Germline CDR1 reads PRHDT; CDR2 reads FYEKMQ (reference sequence). The CDR3 length is 15 residues. Trimming removed 2 bases at V and 5 bases at J, with 15 bases between. CDR3 nucleotide sequence: TGTGCCAGCAGCTTAAGAGCTTTCGGGGGCGAGACCCAGTACTTC. It translates to CASSLRAFGGETQYF.

This CDR3 is CASSLPGGYGYTF. The CDR3 bases are TGTGCCAGCAGCTTACCAGGGGGCTATGGCTACACCTTC. The genes are TRBV11-2 and TRBJ1-2; 7 bases map to TRBD1. Germline CDR1 is SGHAT and CDR2 is FQNNGV. V shed 2 bases, J shed 4 bases, and the junction held 1 base outside the gene matches. The CDR3 totals 13 residues.

This clone was seen more than once but under ten times. Additional DNA sequences in this sample encode the identical CDR3. The rearrangement joins TRBV15 to TRBJ2-5, with 8 bases that match TRBD2. J lost 5 bases, V lost 3 bases, and 2 bases had no gene match. CDR3 size: 13 residues. CDR1 is LNHNV and CDR2 is YYDKDF in the germline V gene (reference sequence). The CDR3 bases are TGTGCCACCAGCAGGATAGCGGGGGAGACCCAGTACTTC. As protein: CATSRIAGETQYF.

This chain uses TRBV2 with TRBJ2-7, with a weak D call TRBD2 (6 bases). From germline, CDR1 is SNHLY and CDR2 FYNNEI. Trimming stripped 11 bases from V and 5 bases from J, with 19 bases between. This CDR3 is built from 13 residues. The CDR3 nucleotides read TGTGCCTACAGGACTACCCCACTAGACGAGCAGTACTTC. Its translation: CAYRTTPLDEQYF.

The chain couples TRBV7-8 to TRBJ2-3; D may be TRBD1 (6 bases). CDR3 length: 15 amino acids. The ends were cut back, 3 bases at V and 0 bases at J, with 10 bases in the middle. CDR1 is SGHVS, CDR2 FQNEAQ, per germline. The CDR3 sequence: CASSFGQLSTDTQYF. The CDR3, as DNA: TGTGCCAGCAGCTTTGGACAGCTAAGCACAGATACGCAGTATTTT.

The chain links TRBV6-1 to TRBJ1-1, with D hard to call. The CDR3 totals 13 residues. Germline assignment: CDR1 MNHNS and CDR2 SASEGT. V was trimmed by 8 bases and J by 1 base, leaving 11 bases between them. Here the CDR3 DNA reads TGTGCCAGCCGCTCCCTGGGGAACACTGAAGCTTTCTTT. Translating gives CASRSLGNTEAFF.

Remarks on this clone: The junction departs from germline at one end; a sequencing error may be responsible. The chain joins TRBV15 to TRBJ2-7; 9 bases line up with TRBD1. The CDR3 covers 13 residues. The germline V gene encodes CDR1 LNHNV and CDR2 YYDKDF (reference sequence). CDR3 amino acids: CATGRGQGYEQYF. The CDR3 nucleotides read TGTGCCACCGGCAGGGGACAGGGCTACGAGCAGTACTTC. Using reference TRBV15 and TRBJ2-7 for the parts outside the CDR3, the full variable domain is DAMVIQNPRYQVTQFGKPVTLSCSQTLNHNVMYWYQQKSSQAPKLLFHYYDKDFNNEADTPDNFQSRRPNTSFCFLDIRSPGLGDTAMYLCATGRGQGYEQYFGPGTRLTVT.

J is TRBJ2-7 and V is TRBV28; no reliable D call. The germline V and J ends were trimmed by 3 bases and 3 bases, with 6 bases remaining between them. This CDR3 region has 12 residues. Germline V gives CDR1 MDHEN, CDR2 SYDVKM. CDR3 nucleotide sequence: TGTGCCAGCAGTTTCTATTTCTACGAGCAGTACTTC. Translation: CASSFYFYEQYF.

The chain carries TRBV5-1 and TRBJ1-2, with TRBD1 identical over 10 bases. Germline values: CDR1 SGHRS, CDR2 YFSETQ. The CDR3 is made up of 17 amino acids. The ends lost 4 bases at V and 8 bases at J; junction bases unmatched: 17. The CDR3 is CASSISPSGTGEGGYTF. CDR3 nucleotide sequence: TGCGCCAGCAGCATTTCACCTTCCGGGACAGGGGAAGGAGGCTACACCTTC.